This TCR beta chain was observed in a study of radiation and T cells in renal cell carcinoma. Study-wide context: Nephrectomy followed 15 Gy stereotactic body radiation by 4 weeks. Study observations and caveats: Top tumor clonotypes rose in blood 2 weeks post-radiation, then contracted.

Regarding this clone: Antigen unknown.

Germline CDR1 SGHVS, CDR2 FNYEAQ. J gave up 5 bases and V 2 bases, and 2 bases lay outside the gene matches. The CDR3 covers 13 residues. Time point meaning: blood 2 weeks post-SBRT. Treatment of the sample: 15 Gy SBRT to primary tumor, nephrectomy 4 weeks later. Blood was sampled at baseline, 2 weeks and 4 weeks after SBRT. Sequencing was performed with immunoSEQ multiplex PCR; in TCRdb, only in-frame clones are kept and a portion is missing. The sample holds 60,000 to 80,000 clones, around 76% seen once. This clonotype was obtained from a man aged 60 to 69 with renal cell carcinoma. The chain carries TRBV7-6 and TRBJ2-5, with 7 nucleotides matching TRBD1. The input for sequencing was blood, taken from a patient whose treatment included radiotherapy and nephrectomy. CDR3 sequence reads: CASSLTGEETQYF. In DNA, the CDR3 is TGTGCCAGCAGCTTAACAGGGGAGGAGACCCAGTACTTC.